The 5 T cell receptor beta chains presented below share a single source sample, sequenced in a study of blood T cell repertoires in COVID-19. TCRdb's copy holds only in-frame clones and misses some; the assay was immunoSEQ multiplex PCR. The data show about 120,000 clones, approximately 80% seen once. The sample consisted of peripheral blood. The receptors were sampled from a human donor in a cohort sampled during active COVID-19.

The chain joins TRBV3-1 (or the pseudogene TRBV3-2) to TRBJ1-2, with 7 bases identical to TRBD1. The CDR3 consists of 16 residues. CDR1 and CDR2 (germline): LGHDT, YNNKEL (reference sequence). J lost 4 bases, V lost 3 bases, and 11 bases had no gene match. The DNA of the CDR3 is TGTGCCAGCAGCCATTTAGCAGGGGGAGTGGGCTATGGCTACACCTTC. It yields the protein CASSHLAGGVGYGYTF.

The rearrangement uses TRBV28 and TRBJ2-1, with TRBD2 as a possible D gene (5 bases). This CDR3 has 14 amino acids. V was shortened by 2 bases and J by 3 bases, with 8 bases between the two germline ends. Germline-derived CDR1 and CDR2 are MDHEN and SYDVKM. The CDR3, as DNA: TGTGCCAGCAGTTTACTTAGCGTCTACAATGAGCAGTTCTTC. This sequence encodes CASSLLSVYNEQFF. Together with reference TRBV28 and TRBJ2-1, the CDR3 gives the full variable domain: DVKVTQSSRYLVKRTGEKVFLECVQDMDHENMFWYRQDPGLGLRLIYFSYDVKMKEKGDIPEGYSVSREKKERFSLILESASTNQTSMYLCASSLLSVYNEQFFGPGTRLTVL.

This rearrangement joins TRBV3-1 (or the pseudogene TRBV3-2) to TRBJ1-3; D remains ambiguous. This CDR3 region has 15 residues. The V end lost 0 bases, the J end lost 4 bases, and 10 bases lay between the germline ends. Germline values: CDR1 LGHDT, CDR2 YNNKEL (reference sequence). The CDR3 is CASSQEGRYGNTIYF. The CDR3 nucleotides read TGTGCCAGCAGCCAAGAGGGCAGGTACGGAAACACCATATATTTT.

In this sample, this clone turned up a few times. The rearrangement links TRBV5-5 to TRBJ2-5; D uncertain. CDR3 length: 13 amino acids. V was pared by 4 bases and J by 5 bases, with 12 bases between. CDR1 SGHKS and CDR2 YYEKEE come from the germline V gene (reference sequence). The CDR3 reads CASSMAVEETQYF. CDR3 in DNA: TGTGCCAGCAGCATGGCTGTCGAGGAGACCCAGTACTTC.

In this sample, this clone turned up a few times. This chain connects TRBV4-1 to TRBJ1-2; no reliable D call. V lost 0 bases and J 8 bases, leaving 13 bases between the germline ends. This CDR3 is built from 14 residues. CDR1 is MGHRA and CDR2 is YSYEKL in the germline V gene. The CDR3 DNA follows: TGCGCCAGCAGCCAAGATAATTTCGGTTCGGGCTACACCTTC. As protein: CASSQDNFGSGYTF.